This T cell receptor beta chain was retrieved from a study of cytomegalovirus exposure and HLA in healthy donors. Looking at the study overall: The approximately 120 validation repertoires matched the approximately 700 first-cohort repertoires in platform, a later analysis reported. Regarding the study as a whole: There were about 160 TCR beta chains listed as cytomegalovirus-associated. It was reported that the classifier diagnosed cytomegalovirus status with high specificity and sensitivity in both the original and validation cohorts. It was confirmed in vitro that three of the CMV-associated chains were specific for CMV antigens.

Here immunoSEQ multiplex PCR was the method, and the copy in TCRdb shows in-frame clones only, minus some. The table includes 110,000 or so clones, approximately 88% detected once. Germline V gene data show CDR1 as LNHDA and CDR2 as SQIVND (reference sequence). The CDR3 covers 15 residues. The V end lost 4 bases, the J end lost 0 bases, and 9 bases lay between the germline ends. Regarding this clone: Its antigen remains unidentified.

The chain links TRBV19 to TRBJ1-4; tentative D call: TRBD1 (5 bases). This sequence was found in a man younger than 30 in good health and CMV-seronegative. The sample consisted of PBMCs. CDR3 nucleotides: TGTGCCAGTAGTACAGGGACTGCAACTAATGAAAAACTGTTTTTT. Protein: CASSTGTATNEKLFF.